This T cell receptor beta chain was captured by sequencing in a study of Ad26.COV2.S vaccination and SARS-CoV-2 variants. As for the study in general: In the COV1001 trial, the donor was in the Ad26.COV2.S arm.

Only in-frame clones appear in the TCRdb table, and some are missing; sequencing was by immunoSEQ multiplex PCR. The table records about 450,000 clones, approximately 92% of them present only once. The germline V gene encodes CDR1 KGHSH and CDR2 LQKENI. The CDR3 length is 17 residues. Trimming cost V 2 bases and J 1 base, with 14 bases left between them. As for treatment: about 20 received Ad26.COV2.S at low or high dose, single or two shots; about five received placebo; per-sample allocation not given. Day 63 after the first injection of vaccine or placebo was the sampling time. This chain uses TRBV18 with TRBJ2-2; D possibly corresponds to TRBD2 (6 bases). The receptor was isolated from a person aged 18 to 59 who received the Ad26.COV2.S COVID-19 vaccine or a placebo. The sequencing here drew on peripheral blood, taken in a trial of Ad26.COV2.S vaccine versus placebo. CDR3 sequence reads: CASSPGGGLRNTGELFF. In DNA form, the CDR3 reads TGTGCCAGCTCACCAGGAGGAGGGCTCCGGAACACCGGGGAGCTGTTTTTT.